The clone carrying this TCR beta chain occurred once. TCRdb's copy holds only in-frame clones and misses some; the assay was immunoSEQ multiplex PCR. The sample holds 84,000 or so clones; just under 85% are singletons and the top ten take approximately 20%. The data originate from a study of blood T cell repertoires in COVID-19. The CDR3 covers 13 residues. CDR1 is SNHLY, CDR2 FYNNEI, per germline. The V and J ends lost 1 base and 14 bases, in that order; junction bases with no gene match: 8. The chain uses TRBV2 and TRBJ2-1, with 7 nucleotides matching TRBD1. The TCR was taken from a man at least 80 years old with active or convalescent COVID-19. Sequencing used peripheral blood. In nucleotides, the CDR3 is TGTGCCAGCAGTGAAGGACAGGGCCGGGGAAAGTTCTTC. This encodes CASSEGQGRGKFF.